The next 10 T cell receptor beta chains were all read from a single sample in a study of response to subunit inactivated influenza vaccine (dated by TCRdb to 2017 to 2018). The protocol used for the library was RT-PCR. TCRdb shows the sequencer as Illumina HiSeq 2500. In-frame beta chains were kept once TCRdb had trimmed the public reads at Q25 with fastp and called clones with MiXCR. Duplicate CDR3 protein sequences are folded into a single record with the most common DNA and genes. Recorded for this sample are more than 500,000 distinct CDR3 sequences; approximately 11% of them occurred a single time. The ten largest clonotypes hold approximately 10% of the sample. The sample also formed part of further work on T cells expressing NK-cell markers. The other study reports the following: The TCR beta cDNA libraries were made using 5'RACE template switching, a step that added both a universal primer site and unique molecular identifiers.

The material was PBMCs from blood, obtained on the day of vaccination. These TCRs come from a man between 50 and 59 years old who received an inactivated influenza vaccine. Donor details come from another sample of the same person, matched by shared clones.

The chain uses TRBV5-5 and TRBJ2-1; 10 bases align to TRBD1. V shed 7 bases, J shed 7 bases, and the junction held 8 bases outside the gene matches. This CDR3 has 14 amino acids. The germline V gene encodes CDR1 SGHKS and CDR2 YYEKEE (reference sequence). CDR3 amino acids: CASGDRGGWNEQFF. CDR3 in DNA: TGTGCCAGCGGGGACAGGGGTGGTTGGAATGAGCAGTTCTTC.

This clonotype was detected a few times. The rearrangement joins TRBV24-1 to TRBJ2-3; 11 bases are a match to TRBD2. The germline V gene has CDR1 KGHDR and CDR2 SFDVKD. The CDR3 has 16 residues. V dropped 3 bases and J dropped 5; count of bases not matched to a gene: 6. CDR3 region: CATSDPSGGYGDTQYF. CDR3 in DNA: TGTGCCACCAGTGATCCTAGCGGGGGGTATGGAGATACGCAGTATTTT.

This clonotype was seen more than once but under ten times. The CDR3 coding sequence is TGTGCCAGCAGTTTCTCGACCGACCTTGGAAACACCATATATTTT. Residues: CASSFSTDLGNTIYF. The chain couples TRBV12-3 or TRBV12-4 to TRBJ1-3; no firm D call. The CDR3 is 15 residues long. Between the trimmed V and J ends, which lost 3 bases and 3 bases, there was a span of 12 bases.

This CDR3 reads CASSYRRVGVETQYF. Here the CDR3 DNA reads TGTGCCAGCAGTTACCGGAGGGTTGGTGTAGAGACCCAGTACTTC. V and J are TRBV6-5 and TRBJ2-5, with a possible D match to TRBD2 (6 bases). Germline V CDR1 and CDR2: MNHEY, SVGAGI. The length of the CDR3 is 15 residues. Trimming cost V 2 bases and J 4 bases, with 14 bases left between them.

This clonotype was counted only a few times. The chain links TRBV3-1 to TRBJ2-1, with 14 bases that match TRBD2. Trimming at V came to 3 bases and at J to 5 bases, leaving 3 bases not matched to a gene. CDR1 and CDR2 from the germline V gene are LGHDT and YNNKEL (reference sequence). CDR3 length equals 16 residues. CDR3 nucleotides: TGTGCCAGCAGCCACGCGGGACTAGCGGGAGACAATGAGCAGTTCTTC. It translates to CASSHAGLAGDNEQFF.

J is TRBJ2-7 and V is TRBV4-1; 10 positions agree with TRBD1. Germline V CDR1 and CDR2: MGHRA, YSYEKL. The length of the CDR3 is 14 residues. V dropped 3 bases and J dropped 3; count of bases not matched to a gene: 2. The CDR3 loop reads CASSQWTGGYEQYF. DNA for the CDR3: TGCGCCAGCAGCCAGTGGACAGGGGGCTACGAGCAGTACTTC.

This clonotype was seen a handful of times. The chain combines TRBV4-2 with TRBJ2-1, with TRBD2 identical over 10 bases. The trim removed 1 base at V and 6 bases at J, leaving 6 bases unmatched. Looked up from germline, CDR1 is LGHNA and CDR2 is YNFKEQ. CDR3 size: 16 residues. The CDR3 loop reads CASSQAGTSVRNEQFF. The CDR3 DNA sequence: TGTGCCAGCAGCCAAGCCGGGACTAGCGTACGCAATGAGCAGTTCTTC.

The CDR3: CASSLAAGKTYEQYF. In nucleotides, the CDR3 is TGCGCCAGCAGCTTGGCGGCAGGGAAAACCTACGAGCAGTACTTC. The chain is built from TRBV5-1 and TRBJ2-7; D might be TRBD1 (5 bases). With 0 bases removed from V and 2 bases from J, the gap between germline ends came to 12 bases. This CDR3 has 15 residues. Per germline, CDR1 SGHRS and CDR2 YFSETQ.

This clonotype has a handful of counts. V and J are TRBV7-2 and TRBJ2-7, with 11 bases that match TRBD1. CDR3 length equals 16 residues. V gave up 2 bases and J gave up 2 bases; unmatched junction bases: 5. Germline CDR1 SGHTA, CDR2 FQGNSA. The CDR3 sequence: CASSLIGDRGTYEQYF. In DNA, the CDR3 is TGTGCCAGCAGCTTAATTGGGGACAGGGGGACCTACGAGCAGTACTTC.

This chain uses TRBV20-1 with TRBJ2-7, with TRBD1 matching 7 bases. V trimming: 7 bases; J trimming: 2 bases; junction bases outside the gene matches: 23. Germline CDR1 reads DFQATT; CDR2 reads SNEGSKA (reference sequence). This CDR3 contains 18 residues. The CDR3 DNA sequence: TGCAGTGTTGGGATACACGAGACAGGGTATTCCCTAGCCTACGAGCAGTACTTC. Translation: CSVGIHETGYSLAYEQYF.